Listed here are 19 T cell receptor beta chains from one sample, sequenced in a study of control samples from healthy donors and cancer patients. The assay was immunoSEQ multiplex PCR, and TCRdb's table has in-frame clones only and misses some. The sample has approximately 150,000 clones; approximately 91% are singletons. Sequencing was performed on blood. The receptors shown here come from a man aged 25 to 45 in good health.

The J gene is TRBJ1-5, the V gene TRBV28; D gene ambiguous. CDR1 and CDR2 (germline): MDHEN, SYDVKM. The CDR3 has 12 residues. Trimming took 5 bases from V and 7 from J, leaving 9 bases between them. DNA for the CDR3: TGTGCCAGCAGTCCCGACGACCAGCCCCAGCATTTT. It is translated as CASSPDDQPQHF.

The chain combines TRBV4-2 with TRBJ2-3; D remains unclear. V lost 0 bases and J lost 2, with 6 bases in between. CDR3 length equals 14 residues. CDR1 is LGHNA, CDR2 YNFKEQ, per germline. The CDR3 reads CASSQDQNTDTQYF. In nucleotides, the CDR3 is TGTGCCAGCAGCCAAGATCAAAACACAGATACGCAGTATTTT.

The gene calls are TRBV4-1 and TRBJ1-2, with D possibly TRBD1 on 5 matching bases. V dropped 0 bases and J dropped 6 bases, with 17 bases sitting between them. This CDR3 is 16 amino acids long. CDR1 MGHRA and CDR2 YSYEKL come from the germline V gene. CDR3 DNA sequence: TGCGCCAGCAGCCAAGATCCGGGGCAGTTCGGGCATGGCTACACCTTC. Amino acids: CASSQDPGQFGHGYTF.

The V call is TRBV28, the J call TRBJ2-3; 7 bases fit TRBD2. The CDR3 extends over 15 amino acids. The V segment lost 5 bases and the J segment 7 bases; nucleotides outside the gene matches: 12. In germline, CDR1 is MDHEN, CDR2 SYDVKM. In nucleotides, the CDR3 is TGTGCCAGCAGTCCCCGGAACGGAGGGACTAATACGCAGTATTTT. It specifies CASSPRNGGTNTQYF.

The chain is built from TRBV15 and TRBJ1-1, with D maybe TRBD1 (5 bases). This CDR3 contains 17 residues. CDR1 is LNHNV and CDR2 is YYDKDF in the germline V gene (reference sequence). The V and J ends lost 0 bases and 4 bases respectively, with 18 bases between them. This CDR3 reads CATSRDMQGGWGTEAFF. As DNA, the CDR3 is TGTGCCACCAGCAGAGATATGCAGGGAGGATGGGGCACTGAAGCTTTCTTT. The whole variable domain, remainder taken from reference TRBV15 and TRBJ1-1, is DAMVIQNPRYQVTQFGKPVTLSCSQTLNHNVMYWYQQKSSQAPKLLFHYYDKDFNNEADTPDNFQSRRPNTSFCFLDIRSPGLGDTAMYLCATSRDMQGGWGTEAFFGQGTRLTVV.

The chain couples TRBV6-1 to TRBJ2-7; D is perhaps TRBD1 (5 bases). Per germline, CDR1 MNHNS and CDR2 SASEGT. This CDR3 comprises 13 residues. Trimming stripped 2 bases from V and 6 bases from J, with 11 bases between. As DNA, the CDR3 is TGTGCCAGCAGTGAATCGAGAAGGGGCGAGCAGTACTTC. Translating it yields CASSESRRGEQYF.

V is TRBV12-3 or TRBV12-4 and J is TRBJ1-2; tentatively, D is TRBD1 (5 bases). The CDR3 contains 12 residues. V lost 6 bases to trimming and J lost 2 bases, with 7 bases between them. The CDR3 spells CASRGGNYGYTF. In DNA, the CDR3 is TGTGCCAGCAGGGGGGGAAACTATGGCTACACCTTC.

The rearrangement joins TRBV7-6 to TRBJ1-1; D is perhaps TRBD1 (6 bases). The ends were cut back, 2 bases at V and 4 bases at J, with 17 bases in the middle. The CDR3 runs 16 residues. Germline values: CDR1 SGHVS, CDR2 FNYEAQ. The CDR3 region is CASSLTKSQGFTEAFF. The CDR3 bases are TGTGCCAGCAGCTTAACGAAGTCCCAGGGGTTCACTGAAGCTTTCTTT.

The chain employs TRBV24-1 and TRBJ2-1; D is undetermined. Germline V gene data show CDR1 as KGHDR and CDR2 as SFDVKD. Trimming cost V 0 bases and J 6 bases, with 8 bases left between them. The CDR3 length is 14 residues. The CDR3 bases are TGTGCCACCAGTGATTTGGTCTACCCCAATGAGCAGTTCTTC. It specifies CATSDLVYPNEQFF.

This clone was found once. The chain joins TRBV30 to TRBJ2-3; D might be TRBD1 (6 bases). The germline gives CDR1 GTSNPN, CDR2 SVGIG (reference sequence). Trimming took off 4 bases at V and 5 bases at J, with 19 bases between the two ends. The CDR3 totals 15 residues. Here the CDR3 reads CAWNDGRGRLDTQYF. The CDR3 DNA follows: TGTGCCTGGAACGACGGCAGGGGCAGGTTAGATACGCAGTATTTT.

The chain carries TRBV7-3 and TRBJ2-7; 10 nucleotides match TRBD2. The germline CDR1 and CDR2 sequences are SGHTA and FQGTGA. This CDR3 has 15 amino acids. V lost 5 bases and J lost 5; bases outside the gene matches: 9. CDR3 bases: TGTGCCAGCAGCCCCCAGGGACTAGCGATCGACGAGCAGTACTTC. Translated: CASSPQGLAIDEQYF.

V usage is TRBV7-6 and J usage is TRBJ2-1, with 9 bases lining up with TRBD1. Per germline, CDR1 SGHVS and CDR2 FNYEAQ. Trimming removed 5 bases from V and 11 bases from J; junction bases left unmatched: 13. The CDR3 runs to 15 residues. CDR3 DNA sequence: TGTGCCAGCAGCCTCCCCGGGGGGACAGGGCTCAAGCAGTTCTTC. Translating it yields CASSLPGGTGLKQFF.

This chain links TRBV6-1 with TRBJ1-5; TRBD1 might be the D (6 bases). The V gene's germline CDR1 is MNHNS and CDR2 SASEGT. This CDR3 is built from 16 residues. The ends were cut back, 4 bases at V and 5 bases at J, with 18 bases in the middle. The CDR3 DNA is TGTGCCAGCAGTGGGAACCACAGGGCCGAAGATCAGCCCCAGCATTTT. Translation: CASSGNHRAEDQPQHF.

The J gene is TRBJ2-3, the V gene TRBV9; TRBD1 matches 9 bases. The CDR3 runs to 15 residues. V trimming: 0 bases; J trimming: 4 bases; junction bases outside the gene matches: 3. Germline V CDR1 and CDR2: SGDLS, YYNGEE. CDR3 coding DNA: TGTGCCAGCAGCGTAGGGGACAGGGTAGCAGATACGCAGTATTTT. This codes for CASSVGDRVADTQYF.

The gene calls are TRBV7-3 and TRBJ1-2; TRBD1 agrees at 8 bases. Germline V lookup: CDR1 SGHTA, CDR2 FQGTGA. CDR3 length: 15 amino acids. V lost 5 bases to trimming and J lost 4 bases; unmatched junction nucleotides: 9. The CDR3: CASSLLPGGSYGYTF. CDR3 bases: TGTGCCAGCAGCCTACTTCCAGGGGGCAGCTATGGCTACACCTTC.

The chain recombines TRBV15 with TRBJ1-6; TRBD1 is a possible D gene (5 bases). In germline, CDR1 is LNHNV, CDR2 YYDKDF (reference sequence). This CDR3 spans 16 amino acids. Trimming took off 3 bases at V and 0 bases at J, with 9 bases between the two ends. The CDR3 loop is CATSRGLSSYNSPLHF. CDR3 nucleotide sequence: TGTGCCACCAGCAGGGGACTGAGCTCCTATAATTCACCCCTCCACTTT.

V usage is TRBV7-6 and J usage is TRBJ2-7, with a possible D match to TRBD1 (6 bases). The CDR3 spans 14 residues. V dropped 1 base and J dropped 2 bases, with 9 bases sitting between them. The germline V gene has CDR1 SGHVS and CDR2 FNYEAQ. In DNA, the CDR3 is TGTGCCAGCAGCTTAGGCGACAGGACCTACGAGCAGTACTTC. Protein product: CASSLGDRTYEQYF.

V usage is TRBV27 and J usage is TRBJ1-2; TRBD1 matches at 7 bases. This CDR3 spans 16 amino acids. Germline loops: CDR1 MNHEY, CDR2 SMNVEV (reference sequence). Trimming cost V 5 bases and J 6 bases; bases outside gene matches: 15. CDR3 coding DNA: TGTGCCAGCAGTGAACAGGGGACTCATCGAGGTAATGGCTACACCTTC. Translation gives CASSEQGTHRGNGYTF.

The chain recombines TRBV14 with TRBJ2-5; 11 positions agree with TRBD2. The CDR3 sequence is 17 residues long. Germline values: CDR1 SGHDN, CDR2 FVKESK. V dropped 4 bases and J dropped 2; count of bases not matched to a gene: 9. The CDR3 DNA sequence: TGTGCCAGCAGCCCTCGGGGACTAGCGGATCCACAAGAGACCCAGTACTTC. It encodes CASSPRGLADPQETQYF.